This T cell receptor beta chain originates from a study of shared clonotypes between healthy human individuals. On the study more broadly: Plates per donor: three CD4 naive, three CD4 memory, two CD8 naive, one CD8 memory.

Study conclusions and caveats: The study found lower generation probabilities in non-shared clonotypes than in those shared by all four donors. It was anticipated that sequencing depth would influence how many clonotypes donors shared.

CDR3 length: 14 amino acids. Trimming left V 3 bases short and J 1 base short, with 10 bases between. Germline V lookup: CDR1 SGHNT, CDR2 YENEEA. For this clone: What it recognizes is unknown. Other DNA sequences from this sample encode an identical CDR3 as well.

Sequencing used immunoSEQ multiplex PCR; TCRdb keeps in-frame clones, though not all of them. Found here are over a million clones, 98% of them singletons; the top ten hold over 0.3%. The TCR comes from a man aged 25 to 45 in good health. The chain uses TRBV11-3 and TRBJ2-7, with D perhaps TRBD2 (7 bases). The sequencing input was naive CD4+ T cells sorted from blood. The subset is: CD45RA+ positively selected. The CDR3 bases are TGTGCCAGCAGCTTGGGAGGGGGTTCCTACGAGCAGTACTTC. Translating gives CASSLGGGSYEQYF.